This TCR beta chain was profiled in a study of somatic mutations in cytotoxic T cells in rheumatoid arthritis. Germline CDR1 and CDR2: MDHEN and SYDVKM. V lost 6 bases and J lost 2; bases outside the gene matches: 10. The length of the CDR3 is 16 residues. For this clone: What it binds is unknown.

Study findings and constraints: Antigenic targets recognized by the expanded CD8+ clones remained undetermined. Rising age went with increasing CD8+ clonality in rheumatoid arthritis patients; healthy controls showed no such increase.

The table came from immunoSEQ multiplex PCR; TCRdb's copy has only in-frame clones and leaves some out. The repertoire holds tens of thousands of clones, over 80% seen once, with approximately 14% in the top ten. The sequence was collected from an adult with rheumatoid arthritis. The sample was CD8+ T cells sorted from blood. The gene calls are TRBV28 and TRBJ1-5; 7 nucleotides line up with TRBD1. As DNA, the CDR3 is TGTGCCAGCAGGGGGGGAGGGGGCTTAGGCAATCAGCCCCAGCATTTT. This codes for CASRGGGGLGNQPQHF.